The source of this T cell receptor (beta chain) is a study of beta chain features in type 1 diabetes. Study-wide context: The study found patients and healthy donors alike in age, gender and cell yields. Study-level results: When Type 1 diabetes patients were examined, their TCRB CDR3s proved moderately but significantly shorter in all four CD4+ subsets. Type 1 diabetes patients had VDJ junctions that carried fewer insertions and more deletions. There was no resolution here of whether HLA type influences TCRB rearrangement.

Reverse transcription of all isolated RNA meant that expressed TCRB transcripts were sequenced. This table comes from immunoSEQ multiplex PCR, and its TCRdb copy is limited to in-frame clones, with some not included. There are around 650,000 clones in the sample; about an eighth occur only once, and more than 0.09% lies in the top ten. Isolation of CD4+ naive, central memory, regulatory and stem cell-like memory cells was achieved by sorting via CD45RO/CCR7/CD25/CD127/CD95/CD27. Trimming left V 2 bases short and J 2 bases short, with 4 bases between. CDR3 length: 14 residues. CDR1 is MDHEN and CDR2 is SYDVKM in the germline V gene. On this clone itself: Its target is unknown.

The TCR originated in a young man with type 1 diabetes. J is TRBJ2-6 and V is TRBV28; D call uncertain. The sample comprised naive CD4+ T cells from blood. The DNA for the CDR3 is TGTGCCAGCAGTTTAATGACTGGGGCCAACGTCCTGACTTTC. Protein product: CASSLMTGANVLTF.